The clone carrying this T cell receptor beta chain was found once. The data stem from a study of blood T cell repertoires in COVID-19. At the level of the study: Spain, Italy and the United States supplied samples that represented acute and convalescent COVID-19. PBMCs, B-cell-depleted T cells, or T cells provided the cDNA or gDNA that made up the material.

Authors' analysis steps: Estimated nucleated cell counts came from reference gene primer amplification. Measured with immunoSEQ multiplex PCR; TCRdb has only the in-frame clones, and not every one. The DNA gave D and trimming, while V, J and clone size come from that table. The table shows some 200,000 clones, with around 92% occurring only once. V gave up 8 bases and J gave up 7 bases; unmatched junction bases: 10. CDR1 is MDHEN, CDR2 SYDVKM, per germline. The CDR3 sequence is 15 residues long. This rearrangement joins TRBV28 to TRBJ2-1; TRBD2 agrees at 11 bases. Specimen: peripheral blood. The clonotype originates from a man in his thirties or forties with acute or convalescent COVID-19. The DNA for the CDR3 is TGTGCCAGCGGCCCACTAGCGGGAGTAAAGAATGAGCAGTTCTTC. Protein sequence: CASGPLAGVKNEQFF.